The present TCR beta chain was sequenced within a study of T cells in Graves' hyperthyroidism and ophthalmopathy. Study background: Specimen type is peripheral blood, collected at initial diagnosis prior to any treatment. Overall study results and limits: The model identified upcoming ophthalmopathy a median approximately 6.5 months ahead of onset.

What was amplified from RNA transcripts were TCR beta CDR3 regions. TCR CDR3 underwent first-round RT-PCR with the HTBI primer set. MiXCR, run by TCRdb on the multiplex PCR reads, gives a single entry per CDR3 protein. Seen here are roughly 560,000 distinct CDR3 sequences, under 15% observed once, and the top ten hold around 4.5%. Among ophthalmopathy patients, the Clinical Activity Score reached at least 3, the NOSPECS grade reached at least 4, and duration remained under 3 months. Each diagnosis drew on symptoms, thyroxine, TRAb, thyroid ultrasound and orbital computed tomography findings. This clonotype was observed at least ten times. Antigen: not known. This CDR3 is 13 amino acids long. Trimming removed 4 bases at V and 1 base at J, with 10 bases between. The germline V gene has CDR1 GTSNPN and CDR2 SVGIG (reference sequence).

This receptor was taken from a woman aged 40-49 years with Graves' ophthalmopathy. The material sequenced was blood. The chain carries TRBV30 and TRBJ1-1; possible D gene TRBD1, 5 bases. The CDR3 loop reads CAWTRTGNTEAFF. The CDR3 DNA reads TGTGCCTGGACCCGAACAGGGAACACTGAAGCTTTCTTT.